This T cell receptor (beta chain) was profiled in a study of blood T cells in healthy people across ages. Study-wide findings and caveats: Compared with aged donors, long-lived donors showed fewer expanded clones, suggesting selection.

This clonotype was picked up a small number of times. Its target is unknown. Germline V gene data show CDR1 as MNHEY and CDR2 as SVGAGI. The V end lost 7 bases, the J end lost 0 bases, and 11 bases lay between the germline ends. The CDR3 runs 14 residues. Primed by a sample-barcoded 5' primer and a J-beta primer mix, a second PCR proceeded for roughly 7 to 11 cycles. TCRdb re-called the 5' RACE reads with MiXCR, one entry per CDR3 protein. The sample has 650,000 to 800,000 distinct CDR3 sequences; more than 40% are singletons. The TCR comes from a man aged 55 to 70 in good health. The specimen sequenced was blood. The V gene is TRBV6-5, the J gene TRBJ2-3; no clear D gene. Written as DNA, the CDR3 is TGTGCCAGCACCCACAGACGGAGCACAGATACGCAGTATTTT. It translates to CASTHRRSTDTQYF.